These 14 T cell receptor beta chains originate from one sample sequenced in a study of early T cells in non-severe SARS-CoV-2 infection. TCRdb independently ran MiXCR on the 5' RACE reads; one entry per CDR3 protein. The sample has tens of thousands of distinct CDR3 sequences; about 6.5% are singletons. Sequencing was performed on whole blood. Receptors originate from an adult who was a healthcare worker with PCR-confirmed SARS-CoV-2 infection or an uninfected control (not recorded which).

This clonotype has more than one count but fewer than ten. The chain has TRBV10-3 and TRBJ2-3, with D uncertain. V was pared by 4 bases and J by 5 bases, with 7 bases between. CDR1 is ENHRY and CDR2 is SYGVKD in the germline V gene. The CDR3 is 12 residues long. In DNA form, the CDR3 reads TGTGCCATCAGTGTAACGGGAGATACGCAGTATTTT. The encoded protein is CAISVTGDTQYF.

This clonotype showed up many times. The V call is TRBV4-3, the J call TRBJ2-5; D uncertain. The CDR3 has 14 residues. Germline V CDR1 and CDR2: LGHNA, YSLEER. Trimming shortened V by 1 base and J by 5 bases, and 11 bases separated the two germline ends. The CDR3 loop reads CASSQGLKLETQYF. As DNA, the CDR3 is TGCGCCAGCAGCCAAGGACTGAAGCTGGAGACCCAGTACTTC.

This chain connects TRBV2 to TRBJ2-2; TRBD1 aligns across 7 bases. The CDR3 sequence is 15 residues long. CDR1 is SNHLY, CDR2 FYNNEI, per germline. Trimming at V came to 4 bases and at J to 1 base, leaving 3 bases not matched to a gene. CDR3 DNA sequence: TGTGCCAGCAGTGCCGGGACAGAGAACACCGGGGAGCTGTTTTTT. Its translation: CASSAGTENTGELFF.

This clonotype was observed many times. The rearrangement links TRBV18 to TRBJ2-1, with 11 positions matching TRBD2. CDR3 length: 16 amino acids. The V gene end was trimmed by 4 bases and the J gene end by 1 base; junction bases not matched to a gene: 3. Germline CDR1 and CDR2: KGHSH and LQKENI. CDR3 loop: CASSLASGRSYNEQFF. In DNA form, the CDR3 reads TGTGCCAGCTCACTAGCTAGCGGGAGGTCCTACAATGAGCAGTTCTTC.

This clonotype was seen at least ten times. This chain links TRBV28 with TRBJ1-4; 7 bases map to TRBD1. This CDR3 contains 14 residues. Germline V gene lookup returns CDR1 MDHEN and CDR2 SYDVKM. Losses at the gene ends were 6 bases for V and 8 bases for J; bases not matched to a gene: 9. In DNA form, the CDR3 reads TGTGCCAGCAGCCCAGACAGGGTTCGAGAAAAACTGTTTTTT. This codes for CASSPDRVREKLFF.

This clonotype was detected only a few times. The final CDR3 position lacks the conserved phenylalanine or tryptophan, pointing to a likely read error. The genes are TRBV28 and TRBJ2-1; D not certain. Trimming pared 6 bases from V and 0 bases from J, leaving 12 bases between. The CDR3 consists of 15 residues. CDR1 is MDHEN, CDR2 SYDVKM, per germline. CDR3 residues: CASREEASSYNEQFS. The CDR3 DNA is TGTGCCAGCAGGGAAGAAGCCAGCTCCTACAATGAGCAGTTCTCC.

The rearrangement joins TRBV27 to TRBJ2-1; D possibly uses TRBD1 or TRBD2 (6 bases each). Trimming stripped 4 bases from V and 9 bases from J, with 16 bases between. Germline-derived CDR1 and CDR2 are MNHEY and SMNVEV (reference sequence). The CDR3 spans 14 residues. The CDR3 loop is CASSWNGGEGEQFF. In DNA, the CDR3 is TGTGCCAGCAGTTGGAACGGGGGCGAGGGTGAGCAGTTCTTC.

In this sample, this clonotype turned up a few times. The chain is built from TRBV4-1 and TRBJ2-7; the match to TRBD1 covers 10 bases. CDR3 length: 15 amino acids. With 5 bases clipped from V and 3 bases from J, the junction kept 7 bases outside the gene matches. Germline V lookup: CDR1 MGHRA, CDR2 YSYEKL. CDR3 DNA: TGCGCCAGCAGCTCTCAGGACAGGGGGAACTACGAGCAGTACTTC. Translating it yields CASSSQDRGNYEQYF.

This clonotype is termed medium-sized (0.01 to 0.1%). The chain joins TRBV4-2 to TRBJ1-5; 11 nucleotides match TRBD1. V shed 4 bases, J shed 6 bases, and the junction held 8 bases outside the gene matches. Germline V gives CDR1 LGHNA, CDR2 YNFKEQ. CDR3 size: 16 residues. The CDR3 protein is CASSRGQGGLFQPQHF. The DNA for the CDR3 is TGTGCCAGCAGCCGGGGACAGGGGGGCCTCTTTCAGCCCCAGCATTTT.

In this sample, this clonotype turned up a few times. The V gene is TRBV7-2, the J gene TRBJ2-4, with 8 bases matching TRBD2. V was pared by 3 bases and J by 4 bases, with 8 bases of the junction left unmatched. CDR1 is SGHTA and CDR2 is FQGNSA in the germline V gene. The CDR3 is 16 residues long. The CDR3 DNA reads TGTGCCAGCAGCTTCGACCGACTAGCGCCGAAAAACATTCAGTACTTC. Its translation: CASSFDRLAPKNIQYF.

Ten or more counts support this clonotype. The chain links TRBV29-1 to TRBJ2-7; TRBD2 agrees at 7 bases. In germline, CDR1 is SQVTM, CDR2 ANQGSEA. Losses at the gene ends were 5 bases for V and 2 bases for J; bases not matched to a gene: 6. The CDR3 consists of 13 residues. CDR3 protein: CSVLGTNAYEQYF. Written as DNA, the CDR3 is TGCAGCGTTCTCGGGACTAACGCCTACGAGCAGTACTTC.

Many counts were recorded for this clonotype. The J gene is TRBJ2-6, the V gene TRBV2; D remains unclear. V was cut by 3 bases and J by 12 bases, with 12 bases left in between. CDR3 size: 13 residues. Germline assignment: CDR1 SNHLY and CDR2 FYNNEI. In DNA, the CDR3 is TGTGCCAGCAGTGACGACAAGGTTCGCGTCCTGACTTTC. Residues: CASSDDKVRVLTF.

This clonotype has a count of ten or more. The junction shows a germline mismatch at one end, possibly a read error. This chain joins TRBV12-5 and TRBJ2-7; a possible D gene is TRBD2 (5 bases). Germline V gives CDR1 LGHNT, CDR2 FRNRAP. This CDR3 comprises 11 residues. CDR3 nucleotide sequence: TGTGCCACGACTAACCACTACGAGCAGCACTTC. It codes for CATTNHYEQHF.

The chain carries TRBV29-1 and TRBJ2-1; weak D call: TRBD2 (6 bases). Trimming left V 7 bases short and J 5 bases short, with 6 bases between. This CDR3 has 10 residues. The germline CDR1 and CDR2 sequences are SQVTM and ANQGSEA. CDR3 sequence reads: CSAGDNEQFF. The CDR3 coding sequence is TGCAGCGCGGGAGACAATGAGCAGTTCTTC.